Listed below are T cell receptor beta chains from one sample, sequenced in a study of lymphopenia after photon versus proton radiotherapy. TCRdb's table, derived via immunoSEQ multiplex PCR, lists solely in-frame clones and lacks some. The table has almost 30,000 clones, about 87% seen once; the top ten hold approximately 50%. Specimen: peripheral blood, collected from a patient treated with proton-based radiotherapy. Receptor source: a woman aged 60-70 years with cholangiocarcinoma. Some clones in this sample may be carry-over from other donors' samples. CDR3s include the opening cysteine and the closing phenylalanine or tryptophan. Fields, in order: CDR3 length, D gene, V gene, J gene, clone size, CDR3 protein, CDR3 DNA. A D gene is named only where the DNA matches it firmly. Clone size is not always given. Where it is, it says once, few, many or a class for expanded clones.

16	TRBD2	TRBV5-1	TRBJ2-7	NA	CASSPAGTSGVYEQYF	TGCGCCAGCAGCCCGGCTGGGACTAGCGGGGTCTACGAGCAGTACTTC
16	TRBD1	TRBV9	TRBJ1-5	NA	CASSPGTGVGNQPQHF	TGTGCCAGCAGCCCCGGGACAGGAGTAGGCAATCAGCCCCAGCATTTT
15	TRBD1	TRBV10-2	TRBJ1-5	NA	CASSGRTGSNQPQHF	TGCGCCAGCAGTGGGAGGACAGGCAGCAATCAGCCCCAGCATTTT
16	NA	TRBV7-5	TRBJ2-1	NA	CARSSLGPNSYNEQFF	TGTGCCAGAAGCTCCCTGGGACCGAACTCCTACAATGAGCAGTTCTTC
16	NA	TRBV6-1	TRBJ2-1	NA	CASSDRLATSYNEQFF	TGTGCCAGCAGTGACCGCCTAGCGACATCCTACAATGAGCAGTTCTTC
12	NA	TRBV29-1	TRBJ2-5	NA	CSSGGREETQYF	TGCAGCAGTGGTGGACGTGAAGAGACCCAGTACTTC
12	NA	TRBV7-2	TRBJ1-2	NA	CASSFSSYGYTF	TGTGCCAGCAGCTTCAGTAGCTATGGCTACACCTTC
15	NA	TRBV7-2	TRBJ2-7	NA	CASSLGPGESYEQYF	TGTGCCAGCAGCTTAGGACCGGGCGAGTCCTACGAGCAGTACTTC
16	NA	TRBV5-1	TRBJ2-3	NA	CASSPFVKTSTDTQYF	TGCGCCAGCAGCCCCTTTGTGAAGACTAGCACAGATACGCAGTATTTT
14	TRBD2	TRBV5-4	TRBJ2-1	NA	CASSEKPPSGVQFF	TGTGCCAGCAGCGAGAAACCCCCTAGCGGGGTTCAGTTCTTC
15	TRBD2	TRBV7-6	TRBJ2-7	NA	CASSKLAGGSYEQYF	TGTGCCAGCAGTAAACTAGCGGGGGGATCCTACGAGCAGTACTTC
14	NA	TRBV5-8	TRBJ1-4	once	CASSLALKWEKLFF	TGTGCCAGCAGCTTGGCCCTGAAATGGGAAAAACTGTTTTTT
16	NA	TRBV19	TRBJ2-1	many	CASSIEAGILYNEQFF	TGTGCCAGTAGTATCGAGGCGGGCATCCTTTACAATGAGCAGTTCTTC
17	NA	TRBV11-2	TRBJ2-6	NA	CASSLGQGVYGANVLTF	TGTGCCAGCAGCTTGGGGCAGGGAGTTTACGGGGCCAACGTCCTGACTTTC
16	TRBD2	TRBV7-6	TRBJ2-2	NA	CASSLLTSGGAGELFF	TGTGCCAGCAGCTTACTCACTAGCGGGGGGGCCGGGGAGCTGTTTTTT
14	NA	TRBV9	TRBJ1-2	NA	CASSASGTFYGYTF	TGTGCCAGCAGCGCTTCCGGGACATTCTATGGCTACACCTTC
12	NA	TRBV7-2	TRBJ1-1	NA	CASSLIVTEAFF	TGTGCCAGCAGCTTGATTGTCACTGAAGCTTTCTTT
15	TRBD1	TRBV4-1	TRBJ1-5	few	CASSQGRAGGQPQHF	TGCGCCAGCAGCCAGGGACGGGCAGGGGGACAGCCCCAGCATTTT
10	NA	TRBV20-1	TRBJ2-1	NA	CSAKRQEQFF	TGCAGTGCTAAAAGACAGGAACAGTTCTTC
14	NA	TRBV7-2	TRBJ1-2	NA	CASSFQGLGDGYTF	TGTGCCAGCAGCTTTCAAGGGTTGGGCGATGGCTACACCTTC
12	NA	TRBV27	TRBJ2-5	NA	CASSAGAGTQYF	TGTGCCAGCAGTGCAGGGGCCGGGACCCAGTACTTC
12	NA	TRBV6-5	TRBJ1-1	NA	CASKRGGTEAFF	TGTGCCAGCAAACGGGGCGGAACAGAAGCTTTCTTT
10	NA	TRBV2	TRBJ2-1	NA	CASSAREQFF	TGTGCCAGCAGTGCAAGAGAGCAGTTCTTC
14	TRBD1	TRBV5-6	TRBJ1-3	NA	CASSTTGGGNTIYF	TGTGCCAGCAGCACGACAGGGGGTGGAAACACCATATATTTT